This T cell receptor (beta chain) was captured by sequencing in a study of blood T cell repertoires in COVID-19. Germline loops: CDR1 SGDLS, CDR2 YYNGEE. This CDR3 is built from 16 residues. With 4 bases removed from V and 0 bases from J, the gap between germline ends came to 14 bases. The table came from immunoSEQ multiplex PCR; TCRdb's copy has only in-frame clones and leaves some out. Counted here are about 190,000 clones, over 70% occurring once; the ten biggest clones make up less than 3.5%. The receptor's source is a man aged 50-59 years with active or convalescent COVID-19. What was sequenced was peripheral blood. The rearrangement uses TRBV9 and TRBJ1-3; maybe TRBD1 (6 bases). CDR3 residues: CASSNRDTHSGNTIYF. CDR3 DNA sequence: TGTGCCAGCAGCAACCGGGACACGCACTCTGGAAACACCATATATTTT.